This T cell receptor (beta chain) was captured by sequencing in a study of T cells after posttransplantation cyclophosphamide. Profiled with immunoSEQ multiplex PCR; TCRdb holds only in-frame clones, not every one. Counted here are thousands of clones, 65% to 80% occurring once; the ten biggest clones make up about 39%. A marrow graft followed busulfan-fludarabine conditioning, with cyclophosphamide on days +3 and +4. The germline V gene encodes CDR1 SGHNT and CDR2 YYREEE (reference sequence). Trimming pared 3 bases from V and 7 bases from J, leaving 10 bases between. The CDR3 extends over 12 amino acids.

V and J are TRBV5-4 and TRBJ1-1; weak D call: TRBD1 (5 bases). This TCR derives from a male patient in his fifties who received an allogeneic stem cell transplant from an unrelated donor, was CMV-positive, and had acute GVHD only. Some T cells may be the graft donor's. Sequenced material: PBMCs, taken approximately 27 days after a stem cell transplant with posttransplant cyclophosphamide. Here the CDR3 DNA reads TGTGCCAGCAGCTGGGGAAGGGGTGAAGCTTTCTTT. Protein product: CASSWGRGEAFF.